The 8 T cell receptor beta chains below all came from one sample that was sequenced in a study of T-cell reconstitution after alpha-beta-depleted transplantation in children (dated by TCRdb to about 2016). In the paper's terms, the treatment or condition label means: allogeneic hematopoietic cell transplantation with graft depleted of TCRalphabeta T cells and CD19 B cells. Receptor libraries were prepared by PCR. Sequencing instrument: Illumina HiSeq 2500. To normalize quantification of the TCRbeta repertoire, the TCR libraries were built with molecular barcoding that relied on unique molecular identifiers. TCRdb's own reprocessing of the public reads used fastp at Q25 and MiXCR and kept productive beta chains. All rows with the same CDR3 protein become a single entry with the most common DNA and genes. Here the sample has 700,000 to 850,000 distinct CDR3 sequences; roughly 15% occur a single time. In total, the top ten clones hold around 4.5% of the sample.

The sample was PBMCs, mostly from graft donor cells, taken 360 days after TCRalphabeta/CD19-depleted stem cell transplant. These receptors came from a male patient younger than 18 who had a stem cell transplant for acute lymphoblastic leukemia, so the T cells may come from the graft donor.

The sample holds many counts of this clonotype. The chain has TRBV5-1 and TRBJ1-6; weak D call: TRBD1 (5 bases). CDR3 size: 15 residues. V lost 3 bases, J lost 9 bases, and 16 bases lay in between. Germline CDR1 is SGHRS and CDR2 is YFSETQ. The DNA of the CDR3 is TGCGCCAGCAGCTCGTCCGACAGAGGAATTTCACCCCTCCACTTT. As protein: CASSSSDRGISPLHF. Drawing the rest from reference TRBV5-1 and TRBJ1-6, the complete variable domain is KAGVTQTPRYLIKTRGQQVTLSCSPISGHRSVSWYQQTPGQGLQFLFEYFSETQRNKGNFPGRFSGRQFSNSRSEMNVSTLELGDSALYLCASSSSDRGISPLHFGNGTRLTVT.

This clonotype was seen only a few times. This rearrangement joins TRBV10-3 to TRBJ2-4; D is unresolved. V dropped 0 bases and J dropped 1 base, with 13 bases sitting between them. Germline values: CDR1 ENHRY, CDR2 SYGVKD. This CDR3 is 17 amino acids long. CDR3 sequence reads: CAISESIEWSAKNIQYF. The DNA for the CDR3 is TGTGCCATCAGTGAGTCGATAGAATGGTCTGCCAAAAACATTCAGTACTTC.

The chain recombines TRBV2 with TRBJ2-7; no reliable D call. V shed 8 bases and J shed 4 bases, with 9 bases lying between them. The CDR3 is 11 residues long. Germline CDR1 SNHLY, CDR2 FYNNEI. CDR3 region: CASAYPYEQYF. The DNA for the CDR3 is TGTGCCAGCGCTTATCCGTACGAGCAGTACTTC.

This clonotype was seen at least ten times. CDR3 protein: CASSFHTGDLYNEQFF. The CDR3 DNA is TGTGCCAGCAGTTTCCACACGGGGGATCTCTACAATGAGCAGTTCTTC. V is TRBV12-3 or TRBV12-4 and J is TRBJ2-1, with D perhaps TRBD2 (6 bases). This CDR3 spans 16 amino acids. Trimming removed 3 bases at V and 3 bases at J, with 15 bases between.

CDR3 loop: CASKDPTSGSTEQFF. CDR3 in DNA: TGTGCCAGCAAAGACCCGACTAGCGGGAGCACTGAGCAGTTCTTC. The rearrangement uses TRBV2 and TRBJ2-1; 12 bases fit TRBD2. After removal of 7 bases from V and 9 bases from J, the junction contained 10 bases not matched to a gene. Per the germline V gene, CDR1 is SNHLY and CDR2 is FYNNEI. The CDR3 has 15 residues.

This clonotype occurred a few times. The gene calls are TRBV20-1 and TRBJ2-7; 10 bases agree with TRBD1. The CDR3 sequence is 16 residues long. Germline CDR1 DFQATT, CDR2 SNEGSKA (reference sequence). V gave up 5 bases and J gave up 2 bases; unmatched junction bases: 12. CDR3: CSAGFLRTGGAYEQYF. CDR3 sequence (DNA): TGCAGTGCTGGCTTTCTAAGGACAGGGGGAGCCTACGAGCAGTACTTC.

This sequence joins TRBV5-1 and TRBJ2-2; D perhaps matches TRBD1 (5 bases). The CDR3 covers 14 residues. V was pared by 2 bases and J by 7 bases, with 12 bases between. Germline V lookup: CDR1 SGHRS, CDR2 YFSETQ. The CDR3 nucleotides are TGCGCCAGCAGCTTATCAGGGATGGTCGGGGAGCTGTTTTTT. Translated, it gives CASSLSGMVGELFF. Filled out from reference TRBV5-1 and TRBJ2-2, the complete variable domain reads KAGVTQTPRYLIKTRGQQVTLSCSPISGHRSVSWYQQTPGQGLQFLFEYFSETQRNKGNFPGRFSGRQFSNSRSEMNVSTLELGDSALYLCASSLSGMVGELFFGEGSRLTVL.

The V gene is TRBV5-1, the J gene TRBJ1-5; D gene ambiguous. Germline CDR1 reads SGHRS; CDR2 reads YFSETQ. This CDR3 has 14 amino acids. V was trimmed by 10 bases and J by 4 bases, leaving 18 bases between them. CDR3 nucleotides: TGCGCCGGATCCCAAGGGCCCCTAAATCAGCCCCAGCATTTT. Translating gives CAGSQGPLNQPQHF. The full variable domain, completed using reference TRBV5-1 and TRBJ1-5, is KAGVTQTPRYLIKTRGQQVTLSCSPISGHRSVSWYQQTPGQGLQFLFEYFSETQRNKGNFPGRFSGRQFSNSRSEMNVSTLELGDSALYLCAGSQGPLNQPQHFGDGTRLSIL.